This is a list of T cell receptor beta chains from one sample in a study of blood T cell repertoires in COVID-19. Generated by immunoSEQ multiplex PCR, the TCRdb table keeps only in-frame clones and is missing some. The data show about 270,000 clones, approximately 87% seen once. Sequencing used peripheral blood. These receptors all come from a woman aged 30 to 39 with COVID-19, enrolled during active disease. Both conserved end residues are part of each CDR3. D genes are given only for firm matches. The listing skips clone size in some rows; elsewhere it reads once, few, many or a size class.

J: TRBJ2-7; V: TRBV6-5; size: NA; D: NA; DNA: TGTGCCAGCACCATTAGGGGAGGCACCTACGAGCAGTACTTC; CDR3: CASTIRGGTYEQYF
J: TRBJ2-7; V: TRBV27; size: NA; D: NA; DNA: TGTGCCAGCAGGAATCCGAATAGCGGAAGGGACGAGCAGTACTTC; CDR3: CASRNPNSGRDEQYF
J: TRBJ2-1; V: TRBV3-1/TRBV3-2; size: NA; D: TRBD2; DNA: TGTGCCAGCCGGGAGCGGGGGGCGTCTGAGCAGTTCTTC; CDR3: CASRERGASEQFF
J: TRBJ1-1; V: TRBV5-1; size: NA; D: TRBD1; DNA: TGCGCCAGCAGCTTTTCAGGGGGCCGGACTGAAGCTTTCTTT; CDR3: CASSFSGGRTEAFF
J: TRBJ1-5; V: TRBV20-1; size: NA; D: NA; DNA: TGCAGTGCTAGTTGGGCACCACCTAGCAATCAGCCCCAGCATTTT; CDR3: CSASWAPPSNQPQHF
J: TRBJ2-2; V: TRBV7-8; size: NA; D: NA; DNA: TGTGCCAGCACCGAGCGGGCTTACACCGGGGAGCTGTTTTTT; CDR3: CASTERAYTGELFF
J: TRBJ2-7; V: TRBV11-2; size: NA; D: TRBD1; DNA: TGTGCCAGCAGCTCAGGACAGGTCCAGTACGAGCAGTACTTC; CDR3: CASSSGQVQYEQYF
J: TRBJ2-7; V: TRBV4-1; size: NA; D: TRBD1; DNA: TGCGCCAGCAGCCAGGCGACAGGGATCTCCTACGAGCAGTACTTC; CDR3: CASSQATGISYEQYF
J: TRBJ1-3; V: TRBV18; size: NA; D: TRBD1; DNA: TGTGCCAGCTCACTCACAGGGGCGCAGGGAAACACCATATATTTT; CDR3: CASSLTGAQGNTIYF
J: TRBJ2-7; V: TRBV18; size: NA; D: NA; DNA: TGTGCCAGCTCACCCCTAAGGACCCAGGGGTCCGTCAACGAGCAGTACTTC; CDR3: CASSPLRTQGSVNEQYF
J: TRBJ1-1; V: TRBV6-5; size: NA; D: NA; DNA: TGTGCCACTTCACGTCGAATAGACACTGAAGCTTTCTTT; CDR3: CATSRRIDTEAFF
J: TRBJ2-2; V: TRBV4-1; size: NA; D: TRBD1; DNA: TGCGCCAGCAGCCAACGTCTTACGGGACAGGGGGCTATAGAGACCGGGGAGCTGTTTTTT; CDR3: CASSQRLTGQGAIETGELFF
J: TRBJ2-2; V: TRBV5-6; size: once; D: TRBD1; DNA: TGTGCCAGCAGCTCGGGACAGCCTCCAGAAGAGCTGTTTTTT; CDR3: CASSSGQPPEELFF
J: TRBJ2-2; V: TRBV4-1; size: NA; D: TRBD1; DNA: TGCGCCAGCAGCCAGAATCAGGGGGCGTTCACCGGGGAGCTGTTTTTT; CDR3: CASSQNQGAFTGELFF
J: TRBJ1-5; V: TRBV6-5; size: NA; D: NA; DNA: TGTGCCAGCAGGACTGGGGGGGCTCACAATCAGCCCCAGCATTTT; CDR3: CASRTGGAHNQPQHF
J: TRBJ2-1; V: TRBV6-1; size: NA; D: NA; DNA: TGTGCCAGCAGTGAGCTGACAGTTTACAATGAGCAGTTCTTC; CDR3: CASSELTVYNEQFF
J: TRBJ2-1; V: TRBV11-1; size: NA; D: NA; DNA: TGTGCCAGCAGCTTAGGGCAATCGTACAATGAGCAGTTCTTC; CDR3: CASSLGQSYNEQFF
J: TRBJ2-7; V: TRBV25-1; size: few; D: TRBD1; DNA: TGTGCCAGCACCCCGACAGGGTTCCGCGAGCAGTACTTC; CDR3: CASTPTGFREQYF
J: TRBJ1-2; V: TRBV19; size: NA; D: TRBD1; DNA: TGTGCCAGTAGTCGCTCAGGGGGCTTCTATGGCTACACCTTC; CDR3: CASSRSGGFYGYTF
J: TRBJ2-7; V: TRBV6-5; size: NA; D: NA; DNA: TGTGCCAGCAGTCAAAGGACATTTACCTACGAGCAGTACTTC; CDR3: CASSQRTFTYEQYF
J: TRBJ2-7; V: TRBV3-1/TRBV3-2; size: NA; D: NA; DNA: TGTGCCAGCAGCCATCGGACAGTGATCTACGAGCAGTACTTC; CDR3: CASSHRTVIYEQYF
J: TRBJ2-7; V: TRBV27; size: NA; D: TRBD2; DNA: TGTGCCACCGGGGAGGGTTGGGGCGAGCAGTACTTC; CDR3: CATGEGWGEQYF